This T cell receptor beta chain was recorded in a study of cytomegalovirus exposure and HLA in healthy donors (TCRdb year 2017). Describing the broader study: An earlier analysis of about 560 of the donors reported 276 Gb of sequence data and 90 million to 120 million unique TCR beta sequences obtained from around 190 million T cells. An early release that covered more than 550 HLA-typed donors contained approximately 300 gigabases of sequencing data and roughly 84 million unique TCR sequences. The genetic ancestry cluster associated with self-reported Caucasian donors included approximately 85% of the roughly 360 genotyped donors. The study was designed to test whether signatures of past pathogen exposure could be identified by cataloging public T cell receptors. Using immunosequencing, the study profiled T cell repertoires from about 620 subjects and related those repertoires to cytomegalovirus serostatus. In addition to the first cohort of approximately 670 subjects, a separate validation cohort of under 150 different subjects was used. To predict cytomegalovirus infection status, the study brought together high-throughput TCR immunosequencing, statistical association of individual TCRs with disease status, and machine learning. A later analysis re-analyzed previously published TCR beta repertoires from about 730 donors and added high-resolution HLA genotyping to study TCR occurrence patterns. Rather than drawing on any new phenotypic data, the later analysis identified candidate immune exposures from TCR beta sequences and the way those sequences occurred across donors. An earlier analysis of roughly 580 of the donors used high-throughput TCR beta sequencing to judge whether each TCR beta V gene segment behaved as functional or pseudogenic. Donor age, sex, ethnicity and CMV serostatus were compiled alongside the repertoire data. A later genetic analysis took genome-wide SNP genotypes for about 65% of the 666 donors and used that subset as a discovery cohort. All discovery cohort repertoires had been generated using a single sequencing platform. HLA typing covered class I and class II loci at four-digit resolution. The number of donors typed differed by locus, with about 629-630 for A, B, C, DRB1 and DQB1, about 500 for DQA1, 600 to 610 for DPA1, and some 440 for DPB1. Because of strong linkage in the cohort, a handful of DR-DQ haplotypes were treated as single units for association and clustering. On average, around 240,000 unique TCR beta nucleotide sequences were sequenced per donor among about 400 genotyped donors of the cohort, with approximately 18% of those sequences being non-productive. The paper as a whole reports these results and caveats: At a false discovery rate of 0.05, a later analysis linked roughly 17,000 TCR beta sequences to specific HLA alleles. The sequencing pipeline was judged likely to have produced a cluster of highly shared sequence variants as a technical artifact. An association between a missense DCLRE1C variant and V-gene and J-gene trimming of TCR beta chains was found in a later genetic analysis and replicated in an independent cohort. The classifier was reported to diagnose cytomegalovirus status with high specificity and sensitivity in both the original and validation cohorts. When HLA alleles, especially DR and DQ, strongly co-occurred, attributing TCR associations to individual alleles was difficult. In a later analysis, HLA-associated TCR beta chains were found to be more clonally expanded and to have lower generation probabilities than equally common non-associated chains. This cohort had only TCR beta chains sequenced, and the lack of alpha or paired-chain data limited which features could be detected. The presence/absence analyses assumed that sequencing depth was roughly uniform across donors, and that assumption may not be true. According to a later genetic analysis, donors in an Asian-associated ancestry cluster had fewer N-insertions in productive TCRs than the roughly 700-donor mean. Broadly in line with IMGT annotations, most TCR beta V segments showed up in productive rearrangements about 87% or about 30% of the time in an earlier analysis of several hundred of the donors. A further reported finding was that TCR beta sequences accurately predicted the HLA-A and HLA-B alleles for most subjects in the first cohort. The only immune exposure information available for the cohort was CMV serostatus. According to a later analysis, TCR association rates differed among HLA loci, with DRB1 alleles showing the most associated TCRs and HLA-C alleles showing the fewest. Most TCR sequences were seen in very few donors, while some public TCRs were found in many individuals. Because counts were too low, approximately 15 rarely observed V segments, including chromosome 9 orphons, were excluded from the earlier analysis of 587 of the donors. A total of fewer than 200 TCR beta chains were listed by the study as associated with cytomegalovirus. The authors suggested that the approach could potentially be extended to other disease states and immunological phenotypes. HLA typing was unavailable for some donors at each locus, so association tests used only the typed subset. In a later analysis, several top co-occurrence clusters were reported to appear linked to parvovirus B19, influenza, CMV and Epstein-Barr virus. Linkage disequilibrium might explain the correlated functional status among segregating V segments, but an unknown experimental factor could not be ruled out. In vitro tests confirmed that three of the cytomegalovirus-associated TCR beta chains recognize cytomegalovirus antigens. Most CMV-associated TCR beta chains appeared to be HLA-restricted in a later analysis, and the HLA associations seemed to be driven largely by CMV exposure. Because the 87-base-pair reads could not distinguish some IMGT-functional V segments, including TRBV6-2 and TRBV6-3, those segments were excluded.

Receptors were amplified or captured by the immunoSEQ multiplex PCR assay. For the multiplex PCR, a mixture combining 60 forward primers for TCR Vbeta segments and 13 reverse primers for TCR Jbeta segments was used. The CDR3 region of rearranged TCR beta genes was amplified from genomic DNA with a multiplex PCR assay. On the Illumina HiSeq System, the amplified TCR beta libraries were sequenced as 87-base-pair reads. In the paper's pipeline: A later analysis tallied tens of millions of unique TCR beta chains across the approximately 670 repertoires, and around 10 million of those chains were shared by two or more donors. A nearest-neighbor algorithm error-corrected the raw reads and collapsed the reads into unique sequences, merging closely related sequences to remove PCR and sequencing errors. V, D and J gene segments were assigned by aligning CDR3 sequences to IMGT reference sequences. For a sequence to be retained, a match of at least six nucleotides was required to both a V gene segment and a J gene segment. A rearrangement was called productive if the CDR3 had no stop codons and remained in frame with V and J, and every other rearrangement was called non-productive. CDR3 was defined by IMGT convention, running from the second conserved V-encoded cysteine to the conserved J-encoded phenylalanine. Sequences without an unambiguous match to a single V gene segment were excluded from the earlier analysis of 587 of the donors. In an earlier analysis of some 590 of the donors, a V segment was called functional when productive rearrangements were above 56.7%, and segregating when the standard deviation between donors exceeded 5%. To diagnose cytomegalovirus status from the catalog of TCR beta chain sequences, a statistical classification framework was built. In a later analysis, V and J genes were assigned by comparing TCR nucleotide sequences against IMGT/GENE-DB human TR gene sequences. The TCRdist pipeline was used in a later analysis to assign CDR3 sequences and most-parsimonious VDJ recombination scenarios. A later analysis defined each TCR beta chain by its CDR3 amino acid sequence plus V-gene family, and excluded reads lacking a unique V-gene family. To address suspected cross-contamination and a sequencing artifact, a later analysis removed 450 to 700 highly shared, low-generation-probability nucleotide sequences. In a later analysis, a clonal expansion index was calculated for each public chain from normalized within-repertoire ranks of inferred template counts. In a later analysis, generation probabilities were computed using a VDJ recombination model fitted to out-of-frame rearrangements, and the results were checked against IGoR. A later analysis scored TCR-TCR, TCR-HLA and TCR-CMV co-occurrence with hypergeometric tests, applying a repertoire-size bias correction to TCR pairs. In a later analysis, false discovery rates were estimated by permuting HLA or CMV assignments 20 times. In a later analysis, co-occurring TCRs were grouped with DBSCAN, and TCRdist sequence similarity was added when clustering was performed within HLA-allele-positive subsets. Repertoires with fewer than 30,000 or more than 120,000 public chains, plus five repertoires with anomalous nucleotide sharing, were excluded from co-occurrence clustering. As stored in TCRdb, this immuneACCESS dataset retains in-frame rearrangements with V and J assigned. A fraction of the clones does not appear; measured against another copy, unresolved V genes explain less than half of the discrepancy, and the remainder lacks a known reason. The V and J calls and the clone size are those of that table, but D and trimming were determined from the DNA. The sample records approximately 110,000 clones, 60% to 85% of which are singletons. Of the sample, about 8.3% is held by the ten largest clones.

The CDR1 and CDR2 encoded by the germline V gene (reference sequence) are WNHNN and SYGVQD. Reading from cysteine to phenylalanine, the CDR3 counts 13 amino acids. Of the read, only the CDR3 DNA is kept; its 39 bases are in frame from base 1. V is clipped by 6 bases and J by 5 bases, and the sequence between their germline boundaries is 10 bases long. A single count supports this clone. Its antigen is currently not known. No much larger clone exists at a distance of one base, and base qualities are not known. The cohort consisted of 650 to 850 healthy bone marrow donors. All cohort members were sampled while nominally healthy, although unrecorded immune exposures were likely present. The donor tested CMV seropositive and was one of the 289 seropositive cohort members. A peripheral blood sample was provided by each donor, and peripheral blood mononuclear cells were used for TCR beta sequencing. The Qiagen DNeasy Blood Extraction Kit was used to extract genomic DNA from the blood cell samples.

This TCR was sampled from a woman aged 40 to 49 in good health and CMV-seropositive. The chain couples TRBV10-1 to TRBJ2-2; matching of 5 bases hints at TRBD2 as the D gene. Sequencing was performed on PBMCs. The nucleotide sequence reads as follows: TGCGCCAGCAGGGCAGGAGGAACCGGGGAGCTGTTTTTT. Translated, this is CASRAGGTGELFF.